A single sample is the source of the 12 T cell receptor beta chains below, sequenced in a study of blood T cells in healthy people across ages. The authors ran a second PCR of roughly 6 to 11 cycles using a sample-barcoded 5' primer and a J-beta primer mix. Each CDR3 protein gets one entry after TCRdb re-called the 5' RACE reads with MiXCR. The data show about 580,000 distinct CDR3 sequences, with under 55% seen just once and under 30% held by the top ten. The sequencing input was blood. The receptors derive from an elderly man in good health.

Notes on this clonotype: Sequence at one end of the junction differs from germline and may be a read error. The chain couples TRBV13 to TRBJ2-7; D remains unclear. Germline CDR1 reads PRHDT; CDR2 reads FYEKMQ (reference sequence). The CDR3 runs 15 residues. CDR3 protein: CAGSLAQDGTYEQYF. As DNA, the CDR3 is TGTGCCGGCAGCTTAGCCCAGGACGGCACCTACGAGCAGTACTTC.

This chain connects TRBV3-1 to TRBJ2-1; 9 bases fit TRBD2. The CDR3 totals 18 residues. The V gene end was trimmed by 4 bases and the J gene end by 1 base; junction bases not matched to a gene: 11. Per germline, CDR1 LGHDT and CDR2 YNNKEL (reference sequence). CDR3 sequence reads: CASSPWGSGGGSYNEQFF. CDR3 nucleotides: TGTGCCAGCAGCCCATGGGGTAGCGGGGGAGGTTCCTACAATGAGCAGTTCTTC.

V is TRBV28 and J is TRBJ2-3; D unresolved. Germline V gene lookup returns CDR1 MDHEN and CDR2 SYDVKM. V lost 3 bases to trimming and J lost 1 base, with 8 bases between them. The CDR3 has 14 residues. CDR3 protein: CASSLLQGTDTQYF. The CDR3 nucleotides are TGTGCCAGCAGTTTGTTACAAGGCACAGATACGCAGTATTTT.

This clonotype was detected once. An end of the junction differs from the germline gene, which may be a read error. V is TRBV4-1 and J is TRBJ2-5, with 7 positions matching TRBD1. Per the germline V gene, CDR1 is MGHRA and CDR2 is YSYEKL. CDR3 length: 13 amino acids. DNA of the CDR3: TGCGCCAGCAGCCTACTAGGGGGCGAGACCCGGTACTTC. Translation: CASSLLGGETRYF.

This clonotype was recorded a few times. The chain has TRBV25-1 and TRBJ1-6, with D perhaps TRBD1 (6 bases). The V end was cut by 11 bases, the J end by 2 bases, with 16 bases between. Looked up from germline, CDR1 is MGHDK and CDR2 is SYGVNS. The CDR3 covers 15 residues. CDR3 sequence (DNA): TGTGCCGGAACTACAGGGAAGGCCTATAATTCACCCCTCCACTTT. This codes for CAGTTGKAYNSPLHF.

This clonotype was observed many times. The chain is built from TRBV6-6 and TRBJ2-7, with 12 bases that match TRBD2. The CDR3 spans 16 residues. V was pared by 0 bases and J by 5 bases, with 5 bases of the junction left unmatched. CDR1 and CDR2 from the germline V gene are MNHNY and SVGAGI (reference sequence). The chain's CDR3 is CASSYSVLAGGDEQYF. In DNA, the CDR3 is TGTGCCAGCAGTTACTCGGTGCTAGCGGGAGGGGACGAGCAGTACTTC.

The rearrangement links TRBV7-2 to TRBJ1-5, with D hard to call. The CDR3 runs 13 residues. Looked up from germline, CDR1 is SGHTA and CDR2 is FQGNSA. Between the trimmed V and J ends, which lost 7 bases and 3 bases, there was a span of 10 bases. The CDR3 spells CASNLQPNQPQHF. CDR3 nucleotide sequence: TGTGCCAGCAACCTACAGCCCAATCAGCCCCAGCATTTT.

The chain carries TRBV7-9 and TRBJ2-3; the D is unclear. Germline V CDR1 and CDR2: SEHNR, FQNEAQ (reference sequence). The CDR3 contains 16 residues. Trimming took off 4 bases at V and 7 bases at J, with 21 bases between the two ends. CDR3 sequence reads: CASSSSGVQRTNTQYF. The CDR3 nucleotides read TGTGCCAGCAGCTCGTCGGGCGTCCAGCGCACGAATACGCAGTATTTT.

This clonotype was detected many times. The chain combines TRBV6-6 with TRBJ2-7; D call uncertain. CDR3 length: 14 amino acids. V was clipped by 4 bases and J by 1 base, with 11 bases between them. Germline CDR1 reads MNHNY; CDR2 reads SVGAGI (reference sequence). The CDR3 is CASSLGYTSYEQYF. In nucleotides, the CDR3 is TGTGCCAGCAGTTTGGGGTACACGTCCTACGAGCAGTACTTC.

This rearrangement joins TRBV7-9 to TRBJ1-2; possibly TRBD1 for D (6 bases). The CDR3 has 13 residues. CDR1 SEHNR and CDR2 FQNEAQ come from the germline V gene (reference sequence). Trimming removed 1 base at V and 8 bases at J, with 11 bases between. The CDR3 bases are TGTGCCAGCAGCTTAGACAGGGAAGAGGGCTACACCTTC. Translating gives CASSLDREEGYTF.

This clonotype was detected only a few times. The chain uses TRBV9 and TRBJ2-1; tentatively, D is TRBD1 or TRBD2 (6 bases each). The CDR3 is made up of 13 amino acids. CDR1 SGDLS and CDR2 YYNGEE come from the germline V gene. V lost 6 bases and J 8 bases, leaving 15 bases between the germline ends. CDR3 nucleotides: TGTGCCAGCACCGAGGGGGGCCGAGATGAGCAGTTCTTC. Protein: CASTEGGRDEQFF. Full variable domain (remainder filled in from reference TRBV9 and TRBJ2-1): DSGVTQTPKHLITATGQRVTLRCSPRSGDLSVYWYQQSLDQGLQFLIQYYNGEERAKGNILERFSAQQFPDLHSELNLSSLELGDSALYFCASTEGGRDEQFFGPGTRLTVL.

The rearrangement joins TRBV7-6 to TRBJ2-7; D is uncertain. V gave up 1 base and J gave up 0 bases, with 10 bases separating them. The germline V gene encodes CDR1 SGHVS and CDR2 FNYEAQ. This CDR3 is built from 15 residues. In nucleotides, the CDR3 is TGTGCCAGCAGCTTAGGTACCAGGAGCTCCTACGAGCAGTACTTC. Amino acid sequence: CASSLGTRSSYEQYF. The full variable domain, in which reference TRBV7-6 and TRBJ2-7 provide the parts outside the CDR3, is GAGVSQSPRYKVTKRGQDVALRCDPISGHVSLYWYRQALGQGPEFLTYFNYEAQQDKSGLPNDRFSAERPEGSISTLTIQRTEQRDSAMYRCASSLGTRSSYEQYFGPGTRLTVT.